Reported below is one TCR beta chain. This clone's antigen is unknown. No much larger clone is present one base from it, and per-base qualities are unavailable. The data were obtained in a study of blood T cell repertoires in COVID-19 (dated by TCRdb to 2019 to 2021). A note on the overall study: Samples from collaborators originated in the United States, Italy and Spain and spanned both the acute and convalescent phases of COVID-19. The material from the prospective study consisted of cDNA or gDNA derived from T cells, B-cell-depleted T cells, or PBMCs. Subjects who had been exposed to COVID-19, were actively infected with it, or had recovered from it provided the deeply sampled blood TCRbeta repertoires that made up the dataset. The repertoires were released in a freely available public database intended as a resource for research on the immune response to SARS-CoV-2. Samples were obtained from the ongoing ImmuneRACE study (first 160 participants) and from some 1,200 subjects provided by 6 global collaborators. The sample metadata nearly always contained a de-identified subject ID, COVID-19 status, age in years and sex. Where available, HLA class I and class II types were obtained from metadata supplied by the sample provider rather than from assay-based typing.

Points the paper makes about the study in general: How much clinical and demographic metadata was included differed by source and by participant, and the metadata was provided uncurated.

V lost 1 base and J lost 7 bases, and the count of bases not matched to a germline gene is 1. Based on the germline V gene, the CDR1 and CDR2 sequences are SGDLS and YYNGEE. The CDR3 goes from the cysteine to the phenylalanine over 15 residues. Solely the CDR3 DNA is kept, with 45 bases framed from the first base. Whole blood was collected in K2EDTA tubes by collaborating institutions according to the institutions' own protocols. Collaborator samples were shipped for TCRbeta analysis as frozen whole blood, isolated PBMCs, or DNA extracted from either sample type. The immunoSEQ Assay, a bias-controlled multiplex PCR, was used to amplify TCRbeta CDR3 regions from genomic DNA. The paper's processing steps were these. Nucleated cell counts per sample were estimated from amplification of reference gene primers within the assay. To quantify the absolute abundance of each unique TCRbeta CDR3 rearrangement, sequence reads were collapsed and filtered. For each sample, productive Simpson clonality was calculated as the square root of Simpson's diversity index over productive rearrangements. TCRdb retrieved this table from immuneACCESS and kept in-frame rearrangements only. Not all clones are present; in checked studies, unresolved V genes account for under half, and no reason is known for the remainder. D and trimming were read from the DNA, whereas the V and J calls and clone size are those reported in that table. Here the sample has 100,000 or so clones; roughly 80% occur a single time. The ten largest clonotypes hold approximately 15% of the sample.

Here the chain combines TRBV9 and TRBJ2-1; TRBD2 lines up with 14 middle nucleotides. The sequence was collected from a woman older than 75 with acute or convalescent COVID-19. The source material was peripheral blood. For the CDR3, the sequence is CASSVRTSGRNEQFF. The sequenced DNA is TGTGCCAGCAGCGTAAGGACTAGCGGGAGGAATGAGCAGTTCTTC.